This is a list of T cell receptor beta chains from one sample in a study of blood T cell repertoires in COVID-19. Assay used: immunoSEQ multiplex PCR; TCRdb lists only in-frame clones, some missing. Among 200,000 to 250,000 clones listed, more than 75% were seen once. The sequenced material came from peripheral blood. The receptors derive from a man older than 75 with acute or convalescent COVID-19. Each CDR3 is given with its conserved first and last residue. The D gene is left open where the match is weak. The size of a clone is reported for some rows only, either as once, few or many, or as a class for expanded clones.

d_call	j_call	clone_size	v_call	cdr3_aa	cdr3_nt
.	TRBJ1-5	.	TRBV7-2	CASKPGRTSNQPQHF	TGTGCCAGCAAACCCGGAAGGACTTCCAATCAGCCCCAGCATTTT
.	TRBJ2-1	.	TRBV18	CASSPPVRDFGYNEQFF	TGTGCCAGCTCACCACCGGTTAGGGACTTCGGATACAATGAGCAGTTCTTC
.	TRBJ2-7	.	TRBV2	CASSVLGRGSEQYF	TGTGCCAGCAGTGTTTTGGGGAGAGGTAGCGAGCAGTACTTC
.	TRBJ2-7	few	TRBV10-1	CASSPRSSYEQYF	TGCGCCAGCAGTCCAAGGAGCTCCTACGAGCAGTACTTC
.	TRBJ2-3	.	TRBV29-1	CSVEGGSGTDTQYF	TGCAGCGTTGAGGGGGGATCCGGGACAGATACGCAGTATTTT
.	TRBJ1-2	.	TRBV6-5	CASSYSAGTTYGYTF	TGTGCCAGCAGTTACTCTGCAGGAACCACCTATGGCTACACCTTC
TRBD2	TRBJ2-1	.	TRBV27	CASSPVLFAGARRSYNEQFF	TGTGCCAGCAGTCCCGTTTTGTTTGCGGGAGCGAGGCGCTCCTACAATGAGCAGTTCTTC
TRBD1	TRBJ2-5	.	TRBV7-9	CASSETGGGETQYF	TGTGCCAGCAGCGAGACAGGGGGCGGCGAGACCCAGTACTTC
.	TRBJ2-7	.	TRBV13	CASSFYMGTRGSYEQYF	TGTGCCAGCAGCTTTTATATGGGAACACGGGGCTCCTACGAGCAGTACTTC
TRBD1	TRBJ2-3	.	TRBV6-1	CASSDPGQGVADTQYF	TGTGCCAGCAGTGACCCAGGACAGGGAGTCGCAGATACGCAGTATTTT